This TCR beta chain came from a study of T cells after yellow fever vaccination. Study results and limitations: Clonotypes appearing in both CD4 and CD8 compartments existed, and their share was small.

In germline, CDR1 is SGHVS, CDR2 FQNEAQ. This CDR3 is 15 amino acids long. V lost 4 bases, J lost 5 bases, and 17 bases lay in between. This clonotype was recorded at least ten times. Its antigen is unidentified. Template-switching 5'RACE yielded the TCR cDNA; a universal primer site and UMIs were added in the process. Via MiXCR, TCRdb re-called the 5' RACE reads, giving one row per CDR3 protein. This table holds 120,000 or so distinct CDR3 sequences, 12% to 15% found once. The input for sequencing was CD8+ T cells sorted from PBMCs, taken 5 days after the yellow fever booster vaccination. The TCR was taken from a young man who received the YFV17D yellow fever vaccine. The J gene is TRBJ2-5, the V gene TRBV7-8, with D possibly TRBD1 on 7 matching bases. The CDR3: CASSYRRGLGETQYF. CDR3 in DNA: TGTGCCAGCAGCTATAGGAGGGGGCTCGGGGAGACCCAGTACTTC.